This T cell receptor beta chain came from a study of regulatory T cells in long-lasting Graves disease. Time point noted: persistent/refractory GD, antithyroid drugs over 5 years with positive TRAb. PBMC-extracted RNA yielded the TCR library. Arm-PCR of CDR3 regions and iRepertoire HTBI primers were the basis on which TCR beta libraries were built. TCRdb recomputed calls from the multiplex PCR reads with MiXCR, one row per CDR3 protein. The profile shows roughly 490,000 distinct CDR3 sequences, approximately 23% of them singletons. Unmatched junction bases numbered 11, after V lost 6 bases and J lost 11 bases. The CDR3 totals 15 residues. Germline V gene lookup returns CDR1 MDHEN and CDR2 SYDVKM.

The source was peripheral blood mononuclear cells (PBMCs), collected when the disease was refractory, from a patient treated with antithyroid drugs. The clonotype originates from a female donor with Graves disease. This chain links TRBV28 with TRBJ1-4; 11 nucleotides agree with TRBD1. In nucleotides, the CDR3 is TGTGCCAGCAGCTACGGACAGGGGGCCTCCGGCAAACTGTTTTTT. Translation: CASSYGQGASGKLFF.